The present T cell receptor (beta chain) was sequenced within a study of blood T cell repertoires in COVID-19. Losses at the gene ends were 6 bases for V and 4 bases for J; bases not matched to a gene: 11. The CDR3 totals 15 residues. CDR1 and CDR2 from the germline V gene are SNHLY and FYNNEI. The protocol was immunoSEQ multiplex PCR, while the TCRdb copy is restricted to in-frame clones and leaves out a portion. The table lists roughly 95,000 clones, about four fifths of them singletons. The clonotype comes from a human donor in a cohort sampled during active COVID-19. The sample consisted of peripheral blood. This chain uses TRBV2 with TRBJ1-1; TRBD1 agrees at 7 bases. This CDR3 is CASRLLQGFGTEAFF. The CDR3 nucleotides are TGTGCCAGCAGGTTATTACAGGGGTTTGGCACTGAAGCTTTCTTT.